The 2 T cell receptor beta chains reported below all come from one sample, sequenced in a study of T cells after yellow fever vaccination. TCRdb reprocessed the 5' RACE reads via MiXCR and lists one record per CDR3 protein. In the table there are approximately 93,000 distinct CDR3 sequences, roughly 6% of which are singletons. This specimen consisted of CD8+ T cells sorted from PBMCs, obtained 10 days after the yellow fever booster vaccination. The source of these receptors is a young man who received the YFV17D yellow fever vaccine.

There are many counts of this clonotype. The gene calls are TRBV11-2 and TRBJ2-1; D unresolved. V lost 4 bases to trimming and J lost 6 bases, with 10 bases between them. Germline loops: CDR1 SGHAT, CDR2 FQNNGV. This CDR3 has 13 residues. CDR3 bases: TGTGCCAGCAGCTCGCCGCAGAGCAATGAGCAGTTCTTC. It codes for CASSSPQSNEQFF.

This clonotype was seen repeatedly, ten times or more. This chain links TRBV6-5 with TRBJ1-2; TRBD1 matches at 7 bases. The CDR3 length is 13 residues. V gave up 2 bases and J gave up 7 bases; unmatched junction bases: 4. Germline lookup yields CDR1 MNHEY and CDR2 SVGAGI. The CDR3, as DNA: TGTGCCAGCAGTTACGAAGGGGGCGGTGGCTACACCTTC. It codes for CASSYEGGGGYTF.